This T cell receptor beta chain was found in a study of T cells in Graves' hyperthyroidism and ophthalmopathy. Trimming cost V 6 bases and J 7 bases, with 19 bases left between them. Germline CDR1 is MNHEY and CDR2 is SVGEGT. The CDR3 loop spans 15 amino acids. TCR beta CDR3 sequences were amplified from RNA transcripts. The TCR CDR3 was amplified in a first-round RT-PCR using the HTBI primer set. TCRdb passed the multiplex PCR reads through MiXCR, listing each CDR3 protein once. The sample has roughly 350,000 distinct CDR3 sequences, roughly 13% seen once; the top ten hold just under 25%. General study points: Among clonotypes expanded in thyroid above 0.001, most were also found in blood.

This clonotype appeared many times. The antigen is undetermined. The sequence derives from a woman between 25 and 40 years old with Graves' hyperthyroidism. Specimen: blood. The genes are TRBV6-2 or TRBV6-3 and TRBJ1-5, with a possible D match to TRBD1 (6 bases). The CDR3 DNA reads TGTGCCAGCAGCTATGTTGGGGGTCAGGGGCAGCCCCAGCATTTT. It specifies CASSYVGGQGQPQHF.